The rows below give T cell receptor beta chains drawn from one sample of a study of blood T cells in healthy people across ages. TCRdb ran MiXCR on the 5' RACE reads and lists one entry per CDR3 protein. The profile covers 1,500,000 or so distinct CDR3 sequences, with 45% to 70% appearing a single time and roughly 6.3% taken by the ten largest. Sequencing was done on a sample of blood. The source of these receptors is a man between 18 and 35 years old in good health. The CDR3 runs from the conserved cysteine through the conserved F or W. A D gene is named only where the DNA matches it firmly. Expanded clones are given a class, and other clones once, few, many or no size at all.

j_call | v_call | d_call | clone_size | cdr3_nt | cdr3_aa
TRBJ2-3 | TRBV18 | - | - | TGTGCCAGCTCCCCTGCGGCCACACTTAGCACAGATACGCAGTATTTT | CASSPAATLSTDTQYF
TRBJ1-5 | TRBV4-2 | TRBD1 | - | TGTGCCAGCAGCCAAGATCATGCCTCGGACAGGGACAATCAGCCCCAGCATTTT | CASSQDHASDRDNQPQHF
TRBJ2-1 | TRBV4-3 | - | many | TGTGCCAGCAGCCAAGAAGGGAGCTCCTACAATGAGCAGTTCTTC | CASSQEGSSYNEQFF
TRBJ2-3 | TRBV4-1 | - | - | TGCGCCAGCAGCCAAGAAACGTCCGGGACAACGCAAAATACGCAGTATTTT | CASSQETSGTTQNTQYF
TRBJ2-7 | TRBV27 | - | few | TGTGCCAGCAGCAAAACAGGGACCGAGCAGTACTTC | CASSKTGTEQYF
TRBJ2-7 | TRBV27 | TRBD2 | - | TGTGCCAGCAGCCCTAGCGGCCCTAGCTCCTACGAGCAGTACTTC | CASSPSGPSSYEQYF
TRBJ2-7 | TRBV18 | - | - | TGTGCCAGCAGCACCGCGCGTGGCCCCTACGAGCAGTACTTC | CASSTARGPYEQYF
TRBJ2-7 | TRBV28 | - | - | TGTGCCAGCCGGGACTTCGACTCCTACGAGCAGTACTTC | CASRDFDSYEQYF
TRBJ2-6 | TRBV11-1 | - | - | TGTGCCAGCAGGTCCGGGGGCCGAAGCTCTGGGGCCAACGTCCTGACTTTC | CASRSGGRSSGANVLTF
TRBJ2-1 | TRBV4-3 | TRBD1 | - | TGCGCCAGCAGCCCTCGACAGGGGGCTGTCTATGAGCAGTTCTTC | CASSPRQGAVYEQFF
TRBJ2-1 | TRBV6-1 | TRBD2 | - | TGTGCCAGCAGTTTCACCGGGACTAGCGTGGATAATGAGCAGTTCTTC | CASSFTGTSVDNEQFF
TRBJ2-1 | TRBV27 | - | - | TGTGCCAGCAGTTTACTGGCTGGGGAGCAGTTCTTC | CASSLLAGEQFF
TRBJ2-3 | TRBV4-1 | TRBD2 | few | TGCGCCAGCAGCCAAGATCTGCGGGAGGGTCTAGATACGCAGTATTTT | CASSQDLREGLDTQYF
TRBJ2-7 | TRBV7-2 | TRBD1 | - | TGTGCCAGCAGCACCGGGACAGGGGTTGGCGAGCAGTACTTC | CASSTGTGVGEQYF
TRBJ2-1 | TRBV4-1 | - | - | TGCGCCAGCAGCCAAGATTTCCTCCTCAATGAGCAGTTCTTC | CASSQDFLLNEQFF
TRBJ1-1 | TRBV29-1 | - | - | TGCAGCGTCGTTGTGGCGCGGGGTGCTGAAGCTTTCTTT | CSVVVARGAEAFF
TRBJ2-7 | TRBV7-9 | - | - | TGTGCCAGCAGCTTAGGGGTTCGAGACTCCTACGAGCAGTACTTC | CASSLGVRDSYEQYF
TRBJ2-1 | TRBV15 | - | - | TGTGCCACCAGCAGAGGAGGTCCGAGGAACAATGAGCAGTTCTTC | CATSRGGPRNNEQFF
TRBJ2-3 | TRBV2 | TRBD2 | - | TGTGCCAGCAGTGAAACTCTAGCGGGGGGGCCAGATACGCAGTATTTT | CASSETLAGGPDTQYF
TRBJ2-5 | TRBV4-1 | TRBD1 | few | TGCGCCAGCAGCCAAGTATCAGGACAGGGGAAGAAGGAGACCCAGTACTTC | CASSQVSGQGKKETQYF
TRBJ1-1 | TRBV15 | - | - | TGTGCCACCAGCCGCTCCAGGGGAACTGAAGCTTTCTTT | CATSRSRGTEAFF
TRBJ1-5 | TRBV20-1 | - | few | TGCAGTGCCGGGACGCGGAATAGCAATCAGCCCCAGCATTTT | CSAGTRNSNQPQHF
TRBJ2-5 | TRBV29-1 | TRBD1 | few | TGCAGCGTTGACGACAGGGGGCAAGAGACCCAGTACTTC | CSVDDRGQETQYF
TRBJ2-1 | TRBV10-2 | - | - | TGCGCCAGTAACCCCACAGGCCCCTCCTACAATGAGCAGTTCTTC | CASNPTGPSYNEQFF
TRBJ2-7 | TRBV2 | TRBD1 | few | TGTGCCAGTGAGGGGGGACAGGACAACTACGAGCAGTACTTC | CASEGGQDNYEQYF
TRBJ2-5 | TRBV18 | - | few | TGTGCCAGCTCACCGACGTACCAAGAGACCCAGTACTTC | CASSPTYQETQYF
TRBJ2-7 | TRBV14 | TRBD1 | - | TGTGCCAGCAGCGAAACCGGGACAGGGGACTACGAGCAGTACTTC | CASSETGTGDYEQYF
TRBJ1-1 | TRBV20-1 | - | - | TGCAGTGCTAGAGGTCCCGGACGGGGGGCGAGAGCTTTCTTT | CSARGPGRGARAFF
TRBJ1-1 | TRBV4-2 | - | once | TGTGCCAGCAGCCTAGATGTCGTGAACACTGAAGCTTTCTTT | CASSLDVVNTEAFF
TRBJ1-1 | TRBV5-1 | - | - | TGCGCCAGCAGCTTGTCCCGGGGACACACTGAAGCTTTCTTT | CASSLSRGHTEAFF
TRBJ2-7 | TRBV7-6 | - | - | TGTGCCAGCGGGGCGGGACCTGGTTACGAGCAGTACTTC | CASGAGPGYEQYF
TRBJ2-2 | TRBV7-2 | - | few | TGTGCCAGCAGCCGCCGCAGCGGAACCGTCCTAACCGGGGAGCTGTTTTTT | CASSRRSGTVLTGELFF
TRBJ2-3 | TRBV5-8 | TRBD2 | - | TGTGCCAGCAGCCTAGAGACTAGCGGGGGGGAAGCAGATACGCAGTATTTT | CASSLETSGGEADTQYF
TRBJ2-7 | TRBV6-2/TRBV6-3 | - | - | TGTGCCAGCAGGTATCCGGACAGAATGTACGAGCAGTACTTC | CASRYPDRMYEQYF
TRBJ2-3 | TRBV20-1 | TRBD1 | - | TGCAGTGCTAGTCGGCAGGGGGACAGCACGGATACGCAGTATTTT | CSASRQGDSTDTQYF
TRBJ1-2 | TRBV29-1 | - | - | TGCAGCGTTGTTCAGGGTAATGGCTACACCTTC | CSVVQGNGYTF
TRBJ2-6 | TRBV7-8 | - | - | TGTGCCAGCAGCTTGGGGTCCTTCTCTGGGGCCAACGTCCTGACTTTC | CASSLGSFSGANVLTF
TRBJ2-2 | TRBV4-2 | TRBD2 | - | TGTGCCAGCAGCCAAGTTAGTGGGAGGGCGAACACCGGGGAGCTGTTTTTT | CASSQVSGRANTGELFF
TRBJ1-5 | TRBV4-3 | - | - | TGCGCCAGCAGCCAAGGGACAGCCCAGCCCCAGCATTTT | CASSQGTAQPQHF
TRBJ2-7 | TRBV25-1 | - | - | TGTGCCAGCAGTGTGGCCAGGGTCCCCTACGAGCAGTACTTC | CASSVARVPYEQYF
TRBJ1-1 | TRBV15 | - | - | TGTGCCACCAGCAGATCCAGGGAGCAGAAAACTGAAGCTTTCTTT | CATSRSREQKTEAFF
TRBJ1-1 | TRBV18 | - | - | TGTGCCAGCTCGCCTTCAAGGGGCAGCACTGAAGCTTTCTTT | CASSPSRGSTEAFF
TRBJ1-4 | TRBV5-1 | TRBD1 | few | TGCGCCAGCAGCCTTTCCTACGACAGGGCCTCAAATGAAAAACTGTTTTTT | CASSLSYDRASNEKLFF
TRBJ1-6 | TRBV28 | - | - | TGTGCCAGCAGACGATCGGAGGGCTCCTATAATTCACCCCTCCACTTT | CASRRSEGSYNSPLHF
TRBJ2-5 | TRBV5-1 | - | - | TGCGCCAGCAGCTTGAGGCACCACCAAGAGACCCAGTACTTC | CASSLRHHQETQYF
TRBJ2-5 | TRBV2 | TRBD2 | - | TGTGCCAGGAAGGGAGCGGGAGGGCCTTACGAGACCCAGTACTTC | CARKGAGGPYETQYF
TRBJ2-3 | TRBV7-2 | - | - | TGTGCCAGCAGCTTAATAGTTGGGGCACGCACAGATACGCAGTATTTT | CASSLIVGARTDTQYF
TRBJ2-3 | TRBV6-2/TRBV6-3 | - | few | TGTGCCAGCAGCAGAACAAGCGGGCAGGGAGGAAGCACAGATACGCAGTATTTT | CASSRTSGQGGSTDTQYF
TRBJ2-7 | TRBV10-3 | TRBD1 | - | TGTGCCATCAGCAGGGGACAGGGGGCGAGCGAGCAGTACTTC | CAISRGQGASEQYF
TRBJ2-1 | TRBV4-1 | TRBD2 | few | TGCGCCAGCAGCCAAGCTGAAGCGGGGACCAATGAGCAGTTCTTC | CASSQAEAGTNEQFF
TRBJ2-3 | TRBV14 | - | few | TGTGCCAGCAGCCCCCAGTGGGCAGATACGCAGTATTTT | CASSPQWADTQYF
TRBJ2-7 | TRBV4-2 | TRBD2 | - | TGTGCCAGCAGCCATCTGACTAGCGTGAACTACGAGCAGTACTTC | CASSHLTSVNYEQYF
TRBJ2-2 | TRBV12-3/TRBV12-4 | - | - | TGTGCCAGCAGTTCCGATCGAGACAGGACGAACACCGGGGAGCTGTTTTTT | CASSSDRDRTNTGELFF
TRBJ2-1 | TRBV25-1 | - | - | TGTGCCAGCAGTGATGAAGGGAATGAGCAGTTCTTC | CASSDEGNEQFF